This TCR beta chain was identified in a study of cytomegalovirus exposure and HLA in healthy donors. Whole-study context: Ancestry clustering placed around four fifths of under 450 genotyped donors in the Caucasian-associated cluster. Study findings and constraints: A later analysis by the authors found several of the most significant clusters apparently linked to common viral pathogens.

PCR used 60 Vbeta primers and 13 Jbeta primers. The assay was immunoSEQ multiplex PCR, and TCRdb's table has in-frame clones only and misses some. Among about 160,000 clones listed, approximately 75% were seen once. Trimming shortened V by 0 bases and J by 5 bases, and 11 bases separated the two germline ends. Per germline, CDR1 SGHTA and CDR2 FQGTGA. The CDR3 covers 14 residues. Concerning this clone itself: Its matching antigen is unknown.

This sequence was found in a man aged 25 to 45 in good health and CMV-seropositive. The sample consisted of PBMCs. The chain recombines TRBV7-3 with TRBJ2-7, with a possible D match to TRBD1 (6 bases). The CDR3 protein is CASSLTGGRDEQYF. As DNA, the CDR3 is TGTGCCAGCAGCTTAACTGGGGGCAGAGACGAGCAGTACTTC.